This TCR beta chain appears in the sequencing data of a study of radiation and T cells in renal cell carcinoma (dated by TCRdb to 2018 to 2021). Regarding the study in general: A total of some 51 samples underwent TCR beta sequencing, made up of around 26 tumors and about 27 peripheral blood samples. In the 45 to 65 samples combined, some 4,000,000 unique CDR3 nucleotide sequences were found, encoding roughly 3,000,000 unique CDR3 amino acid sequences. The last blood draw happened 4 weeks after radiation, timed to coincide with nephrectomy. General findings and caveats noted by the study authors: Because pretreatment tumor biopsies were not available, the study could not determine whether clonotypes were already present within the tumor at baseline. Dynamics of the blood repertoire were not tracked past 4 weeks after treatment. With a single-armed trial design, the study had no way to address how radiation dose or scheduling affects the TCR repertoire. An increase in top tumor clonotypes in blood was observed from baseline to 2 weeks post-radiation, followed by contraction by 4 weeks, which was taken to suggest transient expansion of tumor-resident clones.

About this clone itself: Its antigen is not yet known. Base qualities are missing; no much larger clone stands one base away.

Measured from the cysteine to the phenylalanine, the CDR3 is 13 residues long. The only DNA kept is the CDR3, 39 bases in frame from the first base. From a lookup of the germline V gene, CDR1 and CDR2 are MGHRA and YSYEKL. V and J lose 1 base and 5 bases, and a span of 8 bases separates them. TCR beta libraries were generated from genomic DNA with the immunoSEQ kit, following the manufacturer's recommendations. To prepare the libraries, a first multiplex PCR with proprietary primers was run, followed by a second PCR that added unique barcodes, and a bead cleanup was done after each round. Each sample batch included a kit-provided positive control reaction and a negative control reaction. The final libraries were assessed on an Agilent 4200 TapeStation D1000 ScreenTape, pooled by volume, and quantified by qPCR. Sequencing was performed on an Illumina NextSeq500 using a MidOutput 150-cycle cartridge, with 156 Read1 cycles, 15 Index1 cycles, and the kit custom primers. The pooled library was loaded at approximately 0.98 pM with around 20% PhiX control spiked in. The paper's processing steps were these. The vendor-processed data were analyzed in R, and a clonotype was defined as all T cells that share the same CDR3 nucleotide sequence. For clone abundance analyses, frequencies were normalized to the 10,000 most abundant clones per sample. Public T cell clones, which averaged fewer than five per sample, were removed prior to analysis. Tumor-enriched and baseline blood-enriched clonotypes were defined by at least a 32-fold difference in abundance between compartments. A beta-binomial differential abundance model was used to identify clonotypes that were expanded or contracted between blood time points. Similarity between tumor and blood repertoires was quantified using the Baroni-Urbani and Buser coefficient, and groups were compared with two-tailed Wilcoxon tests in R. TCRdb's version of the immuneACCESS table is confined to in-frame rearrangements and falls short of the full clone set. An unresolved V gene accounts for under half of the shortfall where checked; the remainder is of unknown origin. From that table come the V and J calls and clone size; the DNA was used to work out D and trimming. This sample is represented by about 140,000 clones; around nine tenths of them were singletons. The ten largest clones add up to around 17% of the sample.

According to the study, the label for this sample's time point signals: blood 4 weeks post-SBRT, at nephrectomy. Interpreted using the paper, the treatment or condition label stands for: 15 Gy SBRT to primary tumor, nephrectomy 4 weeks later. The samples were drawn from a clinical trial, where primary renal cell carcinomas were treated with 15 Gy of stereotactic body radiation therapy and then removed by nephrectomy 4 weeks afterward. Serial peripheral blood from radiation-treated patients was sampled at baseline, 2 weeks and 4 weeks after SBRT to track tumor-enriched clonotypes. Every patient's renal cell carcinoma showed clear cell pathology. Genomic DNA for TCR sequencing was prepared using the QIAamp DNA Blood Mini Kit (Qiagen). Only samples passing all quality control checks were included in the analyses.

The source material was blood, sampled from a patient whose treatment included radiotherapy and nephrectomy. The rearranged segments are TRBV4-1 and TRBJ2-5, with the identity of the D gene unclear. This receptor was taken from a woman in her forties or fifties with renal cell carcinoma. The CDR3 amino acid sequence is: CASSQGGWETQYF. The DNA sequence reads TGCGCCAGCAGCCAAGGTGGCTGGGAGACCCAGTACTTC.